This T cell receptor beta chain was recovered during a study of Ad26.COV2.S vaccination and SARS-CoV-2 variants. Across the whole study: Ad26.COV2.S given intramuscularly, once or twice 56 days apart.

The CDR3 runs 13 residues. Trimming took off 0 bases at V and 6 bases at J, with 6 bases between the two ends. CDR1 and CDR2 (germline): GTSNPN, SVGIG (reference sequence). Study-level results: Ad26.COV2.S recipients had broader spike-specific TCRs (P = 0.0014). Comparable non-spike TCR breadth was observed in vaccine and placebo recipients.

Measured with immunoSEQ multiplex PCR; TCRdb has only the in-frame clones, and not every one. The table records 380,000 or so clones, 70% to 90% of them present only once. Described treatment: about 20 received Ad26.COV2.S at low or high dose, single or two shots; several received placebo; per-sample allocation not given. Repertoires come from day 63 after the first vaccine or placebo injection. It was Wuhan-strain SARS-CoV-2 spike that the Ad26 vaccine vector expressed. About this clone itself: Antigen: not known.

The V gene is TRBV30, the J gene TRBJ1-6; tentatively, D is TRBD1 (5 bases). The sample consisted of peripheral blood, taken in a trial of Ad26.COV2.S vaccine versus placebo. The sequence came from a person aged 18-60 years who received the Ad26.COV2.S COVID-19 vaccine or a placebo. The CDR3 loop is CAWSVDSNSPLHF. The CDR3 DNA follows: TGTGCCTGGAGTGTAGACAGTAATTCACCCCTCCACTTT.